Each of the 11 T cell receptor beta chains below was sequenced from the same sample in a study of cytomegalovirus exposure and HLA in healthy donors. Both 60 Vbeta primers and 13 Jbeta primers went into the PCR. Assay: immunoSEQ multiplex PCR; the TCRdb copy retains only in-frame clones and omits some. The sample lists around 130,000 clones, 80% seen once, with 1% in the top ten. The sequenced sample was PBMCs. These TCRs come from a man in his forties in good health and CMV-seronegative.

The chain employs TRBV2 and TRBJ1-5; D unresolved. CDR1 is SNHLY, CDR2 FYNNEI, per germline. The CDR3 totals 13 residues. Trimming removed 7 bases at V and 0 bases at J, with 7 bases between. The CDR3 DNA sequence: TGTGCCAGCAACTATGGTAGCAATCAGCCCCAGCATTTT. The encoded protein is CASNYGSNQPQHF.

This chain uses TRBV5-1 with TRBJ1-6; TRBD1 might be the D (6 bases). Deletions cut 5 bases from V and 9 bases from J, with 15 bases between. There are 14 residues in the CDR3. CDR1 and CDR2 from the germline V gene are SGHRS and YFSETQ. The CDR3 DNA is TGCGCCAGCAGTCTCGGGGGGCCAGCTTCACCCCTCCACTTT. It yields the protein CASSLGGPASPLHF. Full variable domain (rest looked up from reference TRBV5-1 and TRBJ1-6): KAGVTQTPRYLIKTRGQQVTLSCSPISGHRSVSWYQQTPGQGLQFLFEYFSETQRNKGNFPGRFSGRQFSNSRSEMNVSTLELGDSALYLCASSLGGPASPLHFGNGTRLTVT.

The chain is built from TRBV18 and TRBJ2-2, with 7 nucleotides matching TRBD1. The V gene's germline CDR1 is KGHSH and CDR2 LQKENI. With V trimmed by 3 bases and J by 6 bases, 7 bases remained unmatched. The CDR3 has 15 amino acids. The CDR3 DNA is TGTGCCAGCTCACCGCCCGGGACAGTATCCGGGGAGCTGTTTTTT. Protein: CASSPPGTVSGELFF.

The V gene is TRBV9, the J gene TRBJ2-2; TRBD1 might be the D (6 bases). Germline V gives CDR1 SGDLS, CDR2 YYNGEE. V lost 6 bases, J lost 7 bases, and 13 bases lay in between. The CDR3 loop spans 13 amino acids. The CDR3 DNA reads as TGTGCCAGCACCGAGGGGGTCCACGGGGAGCTGTTTTTT. Its translation is CASTEGVHGELFF.

The chain carries TRBV7-2 and TRBJ2-1; D is possibly TRBD2 (6 bases). Germline loops: CDR1 SGHTA, CDR2 FQGNSA. Trimming left V 1 base short and J 0 bases short, with 10 bases between. This CDR3 is built from 16 residues. The CDR3 reads CASSLGSGFSYNEQFF. The CDR3 coding sequence is TGTGCCAGCAGCTTAGGAAGCGGGTTCTCCTACAATGAGCAGTTCTTC. Full variable domain (missing parts from reference TRBV7-2 and TRBJ2-1): GAGVSQSPSNKVTEKGKDVELRCDPISGHTALYWYRQSLGQGLEFLIYFQGNSAPDKSGLPSDRFSAERTGGSVSTLTIQRTQQEDSAVYLCASSLGSGFSYNEQFFGPGTRLTVL.

This chain uses TRBV30 with TRBJ1-3, with 9 bases matching TRBD1. The V gene's germline CDR1 is GTSNPN and CDR2 SVGIG (reference sequence). This CDR3 region has 14 residues. V lost 3 bases and J lost 8; bases outside the gene matches: 8. CDR3 sequence (DNA): TGTGCCTGGAGCAAAACGGACAGGGGAGACACCATATATTTT. The encoded protein is CAWSKTDRGDTIYF.

In this sample, this clone turned up once. The chain is built from TRBV29-1 and TRBJ1-3, with D maybe TRBD1 (6 bases). This CDR3 is built from 14 residues. Germline loops: CDR1 SQVTM, CDR2 ANQGSEA. V lost 6 bases and J 1 base, leaving 13 bases between the germline ends. The DNA of the CDR3 is TGCAGCGTGCTCCAGGGGCGTTCTGGAAACACCATATATTTT. Protein: CSVLQGRSGNTIYF.

The chain carries TRBV5-1 and TRBJ2-1; the match to TRBD1 covers 10 bases. Germline trimming cut 5 bases from V and 4 bases from J; bases unmatched to any gene: 6. The germline V gene encodes CDR1 SGHRS and CDR2 YFSETQ. CDR3 length: 15 amino acids. The CDR3 protein is CASRGGTGEYNEQFF. CDR3 nucleotides: TGCGCCAGCAGAGGGGGGACAGGGGAGTACAATGAGCAGTTCTTC.

The chain joins TRBV9 to TRBJ2-7; 7 bases align to TRBD2. The germline CDR1 and CDR2 sequences are SGDLS and YYNGEE. The CDR3 is made up of 14 amino acids. The V and J ends lost 0 bases and 1 base, in that order; junction bases with no gene match: 1. For the CDR3, the DNA is TGTGCCAGCAGCGTAGACGGGAGGTCCTACGAGCAGTACTTC. Protein: CASSVDGRSYEQYF. The whole variable domain, filled in from reference TRBV9 and TRBJ2-7, reads DSGVTQTPKHLITATGQRVTLRCSPRSGDLSVYWYQQSLDQGLQFLIQYYNGEERAKGNILERFSAQQFPDLHSELNLSSLELGDSALYFCASSVDGRSYEQYFGPGTRLTVT.

Written as DNA, the CDR3 is TGTGCCAGCAGTTTATCCCAGGGAGGAGGTGAAAAACTGTTTTTT. This sequence encodes CASSLSQGGGEKLFF. V gene TRBV28 combines with J gene TRBJ1-4, with a weak D call TRBD1 (5 bases). Looked up from germline, CDR1 is MDHEN and CDR2 is SYDVKM. Trimming took off 1 base at V and 7 bases at J, with 13 bases between the two ends. The CDR3 length is 15 residues. Supplemented by reference TRBV28 and TRBJ1-4, the full variable domain reads DVKVTQSSRYLVKRTGEKVFLECVQDMDHENMFWYRQDPGLGLRLIYFSYDVKMKEKGDIPEGYSVSREKKERFSLILESASTNQTSMYLCASSLSQGGGEKLFFGSGTQLSVL.

The chain joins TRBV5-1 to TRBJ2-5, with D uncertain. Trimming stripped 0 bases from V and 3 bases from J, with 6 bases between. Per germline, CDR1 SGHRS and CDR2 YFSETQ. The CDR3 has 13 residues. CDR3: CASSLGAKETQYF. CDR3 DNA: TGCGCCAGCAGCTTGGGGGCTAAAGAGACCCAGTACTTC. The complete variable domain, with remaining parts taken from reference TRBV5-1 and TRBJ2-5, reads KAGVTQTPRYLIKTRGQQVTLSCSPISGHRSVSWYQQTPGQGLQFLFEYFSETQRNKGNFPGRFSGRQFSNSRSEMNVSTLELGDSALYLCASSLGAKETQYFGPGTRLLVL.